This T cell receptor (beta chain) was recovered during a study of healthy donors' naive CD4 and CD8 T cells. Study outcomes and limitations: Most V and J genes were reportedly biased between naive CD4+ and CD8+ cells.

Starting from roughly 0.55 ug of total RNA, TCR libraries were made with linear amplification. TCRdb processed the reads anew with MiXCR; each CDR3 protein has one entry. Of some 190,000 distinct CDR3 sequences listed, about four fifths are singletons. Comment on this clonotype: Antigen specificity is unknown.

CDR1 and CDR2 from the germline V gene are ENHRY and SYGVKD. This CDR3 is 13 amino acids long. V was shortened by 0 bases and J by 6 bases, with 9 bases between the two germline ends. The sequencing input was naive CD4+ and CD8+ T cells sorted from blood, pooled from several donors. The V and J genes are TRBV10-3 and TRBJ2-7; D remains unclear. This TCR derives from a pool of human donors in good health; the sample pools cells from several healthy donors. The CDR3 DNA reads as TGTGCCATCAGTGAGTCTGGAGATGCCGAGCAGTACTTC. Its protein product is CAISESGDAEQYF.